This TCR beta chain was identified in a study of shared clonotypes between healthy human individuals. This clone showed up just once. The germline gives CDR1 LNHNV, CDR2 YYDKDF (reference sequence). V shed 0 bases and J shed 0 bases, with 7 bases lying between them. CDR3 length equals 15 residues. Each replicate PCR on the sorted subsets used about 0.2 ug DNA (about 30,000 T cell genomes). Data came from immunoSEQ multiplex PCR; TCRdb stores just in-frame clones and leaves some out. The data show about 1 million clones, with approximately 76% seen just once and less than 1.5% held by the top ten. The chain uses TRBV15 and TRBJ2-3; D is unresolved. Material for sequencing was memory CD4+ T cells sorted from blood. The subset: CD45RA-negative fraction. The TCR comes from a man between 18 and 35 years old in good health. CDR3 amino acids: CATSRDAASTDTQYF. CDR3 DNA: TGTGCCACCAGCAGAGATGCAGCTAGCACAGATACGCAGTATTTT. The whole variable domain, remainder taken from reference TRBV15 and TRBJ2-3, is DAMVIQNPRYQVTQFGKPVTLSCSQTLNHNVMYWYQQKSSQAPKLLFHYYDKDFNNEADTPDNFQSRRPNTSFCFLDIRSPGLGDTAMYLCATSRDAASTDTQYFGPGTRLTVL.